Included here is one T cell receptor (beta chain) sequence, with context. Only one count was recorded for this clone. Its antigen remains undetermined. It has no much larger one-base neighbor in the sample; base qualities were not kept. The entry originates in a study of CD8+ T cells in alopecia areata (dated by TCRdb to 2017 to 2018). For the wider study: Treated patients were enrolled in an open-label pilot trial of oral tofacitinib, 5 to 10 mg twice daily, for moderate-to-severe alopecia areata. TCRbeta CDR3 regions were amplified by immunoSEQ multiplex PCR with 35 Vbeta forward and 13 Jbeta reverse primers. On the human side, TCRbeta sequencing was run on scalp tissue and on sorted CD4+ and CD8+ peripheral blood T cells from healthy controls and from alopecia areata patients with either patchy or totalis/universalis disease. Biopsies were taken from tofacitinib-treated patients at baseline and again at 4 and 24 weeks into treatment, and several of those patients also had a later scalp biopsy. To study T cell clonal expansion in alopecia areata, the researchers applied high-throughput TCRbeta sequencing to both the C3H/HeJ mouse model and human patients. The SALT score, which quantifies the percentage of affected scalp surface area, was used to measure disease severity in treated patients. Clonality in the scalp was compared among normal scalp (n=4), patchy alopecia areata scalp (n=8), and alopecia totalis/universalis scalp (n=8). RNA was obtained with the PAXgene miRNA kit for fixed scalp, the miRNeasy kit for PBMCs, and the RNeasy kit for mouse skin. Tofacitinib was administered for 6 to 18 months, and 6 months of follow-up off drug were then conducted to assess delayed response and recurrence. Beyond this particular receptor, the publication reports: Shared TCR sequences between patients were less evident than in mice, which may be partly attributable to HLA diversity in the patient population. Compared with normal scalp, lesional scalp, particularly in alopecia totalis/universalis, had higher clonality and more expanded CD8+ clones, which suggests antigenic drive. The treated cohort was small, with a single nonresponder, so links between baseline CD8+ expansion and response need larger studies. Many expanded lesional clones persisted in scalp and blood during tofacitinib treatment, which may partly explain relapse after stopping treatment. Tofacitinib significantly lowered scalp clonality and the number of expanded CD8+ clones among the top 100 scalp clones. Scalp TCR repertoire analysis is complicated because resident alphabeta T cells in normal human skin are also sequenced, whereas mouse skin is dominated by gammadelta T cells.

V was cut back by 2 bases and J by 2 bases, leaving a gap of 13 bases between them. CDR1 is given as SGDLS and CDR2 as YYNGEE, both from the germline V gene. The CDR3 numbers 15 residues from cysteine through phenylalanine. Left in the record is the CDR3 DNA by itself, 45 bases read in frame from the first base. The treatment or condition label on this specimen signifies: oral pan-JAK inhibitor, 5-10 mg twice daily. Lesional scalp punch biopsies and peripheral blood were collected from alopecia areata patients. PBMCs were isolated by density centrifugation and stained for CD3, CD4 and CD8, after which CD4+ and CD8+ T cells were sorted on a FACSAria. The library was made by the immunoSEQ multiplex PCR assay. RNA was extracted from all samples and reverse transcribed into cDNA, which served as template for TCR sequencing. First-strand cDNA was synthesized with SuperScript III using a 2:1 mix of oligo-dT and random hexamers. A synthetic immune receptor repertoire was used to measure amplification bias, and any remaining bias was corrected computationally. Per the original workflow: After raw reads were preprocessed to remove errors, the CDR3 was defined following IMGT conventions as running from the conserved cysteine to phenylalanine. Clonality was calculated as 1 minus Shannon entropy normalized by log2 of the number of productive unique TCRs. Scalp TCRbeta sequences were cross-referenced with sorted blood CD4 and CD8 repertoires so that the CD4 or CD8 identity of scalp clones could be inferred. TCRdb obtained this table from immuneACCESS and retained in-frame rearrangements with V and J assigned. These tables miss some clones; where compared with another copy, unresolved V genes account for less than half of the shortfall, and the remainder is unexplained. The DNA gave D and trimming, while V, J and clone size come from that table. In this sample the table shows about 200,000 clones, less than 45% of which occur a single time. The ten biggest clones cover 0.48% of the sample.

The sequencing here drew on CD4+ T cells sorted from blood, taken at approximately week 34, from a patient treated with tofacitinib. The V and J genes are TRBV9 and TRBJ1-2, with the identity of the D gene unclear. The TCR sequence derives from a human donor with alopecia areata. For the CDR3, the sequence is CASSVDPTVNYGYTF. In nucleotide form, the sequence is TGTGCCAGCAGCGTCGACCCGACGGTGAACTATGGCTACACCTTC.